This T cell receptor beta chain was captured in a study of neurological immune-mediated disorders. The study, taken as a whole, reports: Patients with HTLV-1-associated myelopathy had the highest level of TCR clonal expansion, whereas patients with multiple sclerosis had the lowest level, falling beneath the level found in healthy controls.

Germline CDR1 is SGHDT and CDR2 is YYEEEE. This CDR3 contains 14 residues. Germline trimming cut 1 base from V and 5 bases from J; bases unmatched to any gene: 4. A remark on this clonotype: Its specificity is not known.

From the 5' RACE reads, TCRdb called clonotypes with MiXCR, one entry per CDR3 protein. Of 70,000 to 75,000 distinct CDR3 sequences in the sample, around 13% were seen once. Time point specified: longitudinal time-point 1 (baseline). This sequence originates from a female donor with HTLV-1-associated myelopathy (HAM/TSP). The sequenced sample consisted of PBMCs. The gene calls are TRBV5-6 and TRBJ1-1; 8 nucleotides line up with TRBD1. This CDR3 is CASSLWTGRTEAFF. CDR3 DNA: TGTGCCAGCAGCTTGTGGACAGGGCGAACTGAAGCTTTCTTT.